This TCR beta chain was found in a study of tissue T cells after allogeneic stem cell transplantation. Study results and caveats: Tissue-detected TCR repertoire was only partly captured by blood and spleen T cells. The study did not identify alloreactive or antigen-specific tissue TCRs, and some clones might be persisting host cells.

Trimming took 5 bases from V and 4 from J; bases not matched to a gene: 6. The CDR3 has 15 amino acids. The germline gives CDR1 KGHDR, CDR2 SFDVKD. Assay: immunoSEQ multiplex PCR; the TCRdb copy retains only in-frame clones and omits some. The sample holds more than 7,500 clones, roughly 64% seen once. With respect to this clone: Antigen specificity is unknown.

The chain links TRBV24-1 to TRBJ2-2, with 7 bases aligning to TRBD2. This sample comprised tissue from the ileum, obtained at autopsy. This clonotype was sampled from a woman aged 18-49 years with breast cancer. The CDR3: CATSAGGASTGELFF. The CDR3 DNA follows: TGTGCCACCAGTGCGGGGGGAGCCTCCACCGGGGAGCTGTTTTTT.